Below are 5 T cell receptor beta chains sequenced from a single sample in a study of Ad26.COV2.S vaccination and SARS-CoV-2 variants. Only in-frame clones appear in the TCRdb table, and some are missing; sequencing was by immunoSEQ multiplex PCR. Among about 680,000 clones listed, roughly 90% were seen once. Treatment specified: roughly 19 received Ad26.COV2.S at low or high dose, single or two shots; 5 received placebo; per-sample allocation not given. Sampling occurred on day 63 after the first vaccine or placebo injection. Sequenced material: peripheral blood, taken in a trial of Ad26.COV2.S vaccine versus placebo. Receptors were obtained from a person between 18 and 65 years old who received the Ad26.COV2.S COVID-19 vaccine or a placebo.

This sequence joins TRBV30 and TRBJ2-2; possibly TRBD1 for D (5 bases). CDR3 length: 11 amino acids. V was trimmed by 2 bases and J by 7 bases, leaving 5 bases between them. From germline, CDR1 is GTSNPN and CDR2 SVGIG (reference sequence). CDR3: CAWSRGGELFF. The CDR3 DNA follows: TGTGCCTGGAGTAGGGGCGGGGAGCTGTTTTTT. Using reference TRBV30 and TRBJ2-2 for the parts outside the CDR3, the full variable domain is SQTIHQWPATLVQPVGSPLSLECTVEGTSNPNLYWYRQAAGRGLQLLFYSVGIGQISSEVPQNLSASRPQDRQFILSSKKLLLSDSGFYLCAWSRGGELFFGEGSRLTVL.

The CDR3 bases are TGTGCCAGCAGTATTAGGTGGAACTACGAGCAGTACTTC. Its protein is CASSIRWNYEQYF. The gene calls are TRBV27 and TRBJ2-7; D is ambiguous. The ends were cut back, 5 bases at V and 3 bases at J, with 11 bases in the middle. The germline gives CDR1 MNHEY, CDR2 SMNVEV (reference sequence). CDR3 size: 13 residues.

This chain uses TRBV7-2 with TRBJ2-3; D is tentatively TRBD1 or TRBD2 (5 bases each). Germline CDR1 SGHTA, CDR2 FQGNSA. This CDR3 contains 19 residues. Trimming shortened V by 0 bases and J by 0 bases, and 19 bases separated the two germline ends. For the CDR3, the DNA is TGTGCCAGCAGCTTAGCGATGGGGGTCCCCAATCCTAGCACAGATACGCAGTATTTT. Encoded protein: CASSLAMGVPNPSTDTQYF.

The chain carries TRBV11-3 and TRBJ1-1, with D hard to call. This CDR3 region has 13 residues. V was cut by 0 bases and J by 5 bases, with 7 bases left in between. Germline V gene sequence: CDR1 SGHNT, CDR2 YENEEA. The CDR3 sequence is CASSLEWGTEAFF. Written as DNA, the CDR3 is TGTGCCAGCAGCTTAGAATGGGGTACTGAAGCTTTCTTT.

This chain connects TRBV10-2 to TRBJ1-1; D unresolved. With 2 bases removed from V and 6 bases from J, the gap between germline ends came to 4 bases. CDR3 length equals 11 residues. Germline V gene sequence: CDR1 WSHSY, CDR2 SAAADI. The chain's CDR3 is CASSEVSEAFF. DNA for the CDR3: TGCGCCAGCAGTGAGGTCTCTGAAGCTTTCTTT.